The source of this T cell receptor beta chain is a study of control samples from healthy donors and cancer patients. The table came from immunoSEQ multiplex PCR; TCRdb's copy has only in-frame clones and leaves some out. The sample has 100,000 to 150,000 clones; approximately 92% are singletons. V lost 6 bases to trimming and J lost 2 bases, with 13 bases between them. CDR3 length: 14 residues. CDR1 is SNHLY, CDR2 FYNNEI, per germline. This chain connects TRBV2 to TRBJ1-2; D call uncertain. The specimen sequenced was PBMCs. This clonotype was obtained from a man at least 80 years old with head and neck cancer. Here the CDR3 DNA reads TGTGCCAGCAGCGGACCGGGAATAAACTATGGCTACACCTTC. Residues: CASSGPGINYGYTF.